These T cell receptor beta chains were read from a single sample in a study of blood T cell repertoires in COVID-19. The data were produced by immunoSEQ multiplex PCR, yet TCRdb's version contains in-frame clones alone and is incomplete. Of about 23,000 clones in the sample, approximately 86% were seen once. The sequencing input was peripheral blood. These receptors all come from a human donor with acute or convalescent COVID-19. The donor label of this sample is uncertain. The CDR3 runs from the conserved cysteine through the conserved F or W. A D gene is named only where the DNA matches it firmly. Clone size, where shown, is once, few, many, or a class for clones that have expanded.

>14|TRBV18|TRBJ2-7|few|-
CASSQGLRLYEQYF
TGTGCCAGCTCACAGGGACTGCGTCTCTACGAGCAGTACTTC
>13|TRBV29-1|TRBJ2-5|-|TRBD1
CSVATGAGETQYF
TGCAGCGTTGCGACAGGGGCCGGAGAGACCCAGTACTTC
>14|TRBV6-5|TRBJ1-2|-|-
CASTRGGANYGYTF
TGTGCCAGCACCCGGGGGGGCGCTAACTATGGCTACACCTTC
>16|TRBV6-5|TRBJ2-6|-|TRBD1
CASSFGQGGVANVLTF
TGTGCCAGCAGTTTCGGACAGGGGGGTGTTGCGAACGTCCTGACTTTC
>12|TRBV3-1/TRBV3-2|TRBJ1-2|-|-
CASSRRTYGYTF
TGTGCCAGCAGCCGGAGAACCTATGGCTACACCTTC
>15|TRBV5-6|TRBJ2-5|-|-
CASSLPGGPQGAQYF
TGTGCCAGCAGCTTGCCTGGGGGCCCCCAGGGTGCCCAGTACTTC
>14|TRBV7-3|TRBJ2-1|-|TRBD2
CASSLDSGGNEQFF
TGTGCCAGCAGCCTCGACTCGGGGGGCAATGAGCAGTTCTTC
>13|TRBV4-1|TRBJ1-1|-|-
CASSQAGVTEAFF
TGCGCCAGCAGCCAAGCAGGGGTCACTGAAGCTTTCTTT
>13|TRBV11-1|TRBJ2-1|-|TRBD2
CASSSLSGPEQFF
TGTGCCAGCAGCTCGCTTAGCGGGCCCGAGCAGTTCTTC
>17|TRBV14|TRBJ2-1|-|TRBD1
CASSQAGGTGIVNEQFF
TGTGCCAGCAGCCAAGCGGGCGGGACAGGGATAGTCAATGAGCAGTTCTTC
>17|TRBV9|TRBJ2-1|-|TRBD2
CASSEERLGLAGDKQFF
TGTGCCAGCAGCGAGGAAAGATTGGGGCTAGCGGGAGACAAGCAGTTCTTC
>16|TRBV6-5|TRBJ2-2|-|-
CASSYSRATNTGELFF
TGTGCCAGCAGTTACTCGAGGGCTACGAACACCGGGGAGCTGTTTTTT
>13|TRBV5-4|TRBJ2-1|-|-
CASSSSSYNEQFF
TGTGCCAGCAGCTCCAGCTCCTACAATGAGCAGTTCTTC
>15|TRBV5-1|TRBJ1-2|-|TRBD1
CASSPAGQGGRGYTF
TGCGCCAGCAGCCCGGCGGGACAGGGCGGACGTGGCTACACCTTC
>16|TRBV9|TRBJ2-3|-|-
CASSSFGGFDTDTQYF
TGTGCCAGCAGCTCTTTTGGGGGGTTTGACACAGATACGCAGTATTTT
>14|TRBV19|TRBJ2-3|once|-
CASTTDGVTDTQYF
TGTGCCAGTACCACAGACGGGGTCACAGATACGCAGTATTTT
>13|TRBV7-2|TRBJ1-2|-|-
CASSLDWNYGYTF
TGTGCCAGCAGCTTGGACTGGAACTATGGCTACACCTTC
>16|TRBV9|TRBJ1-2|-|-
CASSVDPWGVDYGYTF
TGTGCCAGCAGCGTGGACCCCTGGGGGGTAGACTATGGCTACACCTTC